This T cell receptor beta chain appears in the sequencing data of a study of long-term antiretroviral therapy in people with HIV. Study-wide context: About a decade before 2015, the earliest samples were taken when ART was typically delayed. Notes on the study in general: Diversity rose after ART but stayed below transplant donor controls.

The cryopreserved samples used held roughly 0.9-11 million PBMC prior to extraction of DNA. Assay version v3.0 of immunoSEQ was used, and it was run at survey level. The assay was immunoSEQ multiplex PCR, and TCRdb's table has in-frame clones only and misses some. The sample has over 10,000 clones, around 77% seen once. As regards this clone: Antigen: not known.

Source: unsorted PBMCs, taken 1.3 years after starting antiretroviral therapy. This receptor was taken from a young woman with HIV.

The CDR3 DNA sequence: TGTGCCAGCAGCCCAGTAGCGGGGATCGATGAGCAGTTCTTC. It translates to CASSPVAGIDEQFF. The chain carries TRBV7-9 and TRBJ2-1; 8 positions match TRBD2. V lost 5 bases and J lost 8; bases outside the gene matches: 8. The CDR3 is 14 amino acids. The germline gives CDR1 SEHNR, CDR2 FQNEAQ (reference sequence).